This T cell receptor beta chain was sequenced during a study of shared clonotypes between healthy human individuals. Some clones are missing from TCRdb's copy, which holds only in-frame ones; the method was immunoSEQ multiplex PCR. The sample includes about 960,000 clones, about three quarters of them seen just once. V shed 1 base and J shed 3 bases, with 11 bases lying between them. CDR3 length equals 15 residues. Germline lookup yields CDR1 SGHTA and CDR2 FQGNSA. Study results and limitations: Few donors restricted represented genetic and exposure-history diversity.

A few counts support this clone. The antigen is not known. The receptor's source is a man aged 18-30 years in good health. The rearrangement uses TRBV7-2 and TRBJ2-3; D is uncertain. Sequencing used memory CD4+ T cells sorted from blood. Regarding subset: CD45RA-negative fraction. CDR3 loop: CASSLGGQATDTQYF. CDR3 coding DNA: TGTGCCAGCAGCTTAGGTGGGCAGGCTACAGATACGCAGTATTTT. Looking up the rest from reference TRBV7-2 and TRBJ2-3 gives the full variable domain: GAGVSQSPSNKVTEKGKDVELRCDPISGHTALYWYRQSLGQGLEFLIYFQGNSAPDKSGLPSDRFSAERTGGSVSTLTIQRTQQEDSAVYLCASSLGGQATDTQYFGPGTRLTVL.